These T cell receptor beta chains were read from a single sample in a study of Ad26.COV2.S vaccination and SARS-CoV-2 variants. Assay used: immunoSEQ multiplex PCR; TCRdb lists only in-frame clones, some missing. The table lists around 450,000 clones, 75% to 90% of them singletons. The source was peripheral blood, collected in a trial of Ad26.COV2.S vaccine versus placebo. These TCRs come from a person aged 18-60 years who received the Ad26.COV2.S COVID-19 vaccine or a placebo. The CDR3 runs from the conserved cysteine through the conserved F or W. The order of the fields is D gene, J gene, V gene, clone size, CDR3 protein, CDR3 DNA. A D gene is named only where the DNA matches it firmly. The listing skips clone size in some rows; elsewhere it reads once, few, many or a size class.

d_gene: TRBD1
j_gene: TRBJ2-2
v_gene: TRBV28
abundance: .
CDR3aa: CASRSQGYTGELFF
CDR3nt: TGTGCCAGCAGATCACAGGGGTACACCGGGGAGCTGTTTTTT

d_gene: TRBD2
j_gene: TRBJ2-5
v_gene: TRBV27
abundance: .
CDR3aa: CASSLFWGGGGQETQYF
CDR3nt: TGTGCCAGCAGTTTATTTTGGGGGGGTGGGGGCCAAGAGACCCAGTACTTC

d_gene: .
j_gene: TRBJ1-2
v_gene: TRBV7-9
abundance: .
CDR3aa: CASSLAPGSNWLYGYTF
CDR3nt: TGTGCCAGCAGCTTAGCGCCGGGTTCCAACTGGTTGTATGGCTACACCTTC

d_gene: TRBD1
j_gene: TRBJ2-1
v_gene: TRBV18
abundance: .
CDR3aa: CASRSGTGFEQFF
CDR3nt: TGTGCCAGTCGATCCGGGACAGGGTTTGAGCAGTTCTTC

d_gene: .
j_gene: TRBJ1-1
v_gene: TRBV28
abundance: once
CDR3aa: CASSPPGVLSTEAFF
CDR3nt: TGTGCCAGCAGTCCCCCCGGGGTATTGAGCACTGAAGCTTTCTTT

d_gene: .
j_gene: TRBJ1-5
v_gene: TRBV4-1
abundance: .
CDR3aa: CASSQDRGRGRGQPQHF
CDR3nt: TGCGCCAGCAGCCAAGATCGGGGCAGGGGAAGAGGCCAGCCCCAGCATTTT

d_gene: .
j_gene: TRBJ2-2
v_gene: TRBV29-1
abundance: .
CDR3aa: CSVGGNWNTGELFF
CDR3nt: TGCAGCGTTGGGGGAAACTGGAACACCGGGGAGCTGTTTTTT

d_gene: TRBD2
j_gene: TRBJ2-1
v_gene: TRBV7-2
abundance: .
CDR3aa: CASSPGLAGYNEQFF
CDR3nt: TGTGCCAGCAGCCCTGGACTAGCGGGATACAATGAGCAGTTCTTC

d_gene: TRBD1
j_gene: TRBJ1-1
v_gene: TRBV2
abundance: .
CDR3aa: CASRTGGTEAFF
CDR3nt: TGTGCCAGCAGGACAGGGGGTACTGAAGCTTTCTTT

d_gene: .
j_gene: TRBJ2-3
v_gene: TRBV14
abundance: .
CDR3aa: CASSPEGGYTDTQYF
CDR3nt: TGTGCCAGCAGCCCAGAAGGGGGTTACACAGATACGCAGTATTTT

d_gene: TRBD1
j_gene: TRBJ2-7
v_gene: TRBV4-2
abundance: .
CDR3aa: CASSQVERGLDEQYF
CDR3nt: TGTGCCAGCAGCCAAGTCGAAAGGGGGCTAGACGAGCAGTACTTC

d_gene: TRBD1
j_gene: TRBJ1-3
v_gene: TRBV4-3
abundance: .
CDR3aa: CASSQHLSRTGGNGNTIYF
CDR3nt: TGCGCCAGCAGCCAACATCTCTCGAGGACAGGGGGGAATGGAAACACCATATATTTT

d_gene: .
j_gene: TRBJ2-1
v_gene: TRBV4-3
abundance: .
CDR3aa: CASSRVWGDRSYNEQFF
CDR3nt: TGCGCCAGCAGCCGAGTATGGGGGGATCGCTCCTACAATGAGCAGTTCTTC

d_gene: .
j_gene: TRBJ1-1
v_gene: TRBV5-6
abundance: once
CDR3aa: CASSFSGTEAFF
CDR3nt: TGTGCCAGCAGCTTTTCCGGGACTGAAGCTTTCTTT

d_gene: .
j_gene: TRBJ1-4
v_gene: TRBV27
abundance: .
CDR3aa: CASSHRDGGNEKLFF
CDR3nt: TGTGCCAGCAGTCACCGGGACGGCGGGAATGAAAAACTGTTTTTT

d_gene: TRBD2
j_gene: TRBJ2-1
v_gene: TRBV24-1
abundance: .
CDR3aa: CATSGGSGTQHSYNEQFF
CDR3nt: TGTGCCACCAGTGGAGGTAGCGGGACCCAACACTCCTACAATGAGCAGTTCTTC

d_gene: .
j_gene: TRBJ1-2
v_gene: TRBV6-2/TRBV6-3
abundance: .
CDR3aa: CASSRTGQSYGYTF
CDR3nt: TGTGCCAGCAGCCGTACGGGACAAAGCTATGGCTACACCTTC

d_gene: .
j_gene: TRBJ2-5
v_gene: TRBV5-1
abundance: .
CDR3aa: CASSGPELGPSETQYF
CDR3nt: TGCGCCAGCAGCGGCCCGGAACTAGGTCCTTCAGAGACCCAGTACTTC

d_gene: .
j_gene: TRBJ1-4
v_gene: TRBV5-1
abundance: .
CDR3aa: CASSFSNGGNEKLFF
CDR3nt: TGCGCCAGCAGCTTCTCAAACGGTGGTAATGAAAAACTGTTTTTT

d_gene: .
j_gene: TRBJ1-2
v_gene: TRBV28
abundance: .
CDR3aa: CASSLVEGTRGYTF
CDR3nt: TGTGCCAGCAGTTTAGTCGAGGGGACCCGGGGCTACACCTTC

d_gene: .
j_gene: TRBJ1-5
v_gene: TRBV29-1
abundance: .
CDR3aa: CSVELGGNQPQHF
CDR3nt: TGCAGCGTTGAGTTAGGGGGAAATCAGCCCCAGCATTTT

d_gene: TRBD1
j_gene: TRBJ1-1
v_gene: TRBV2
abundance: .
CDR3aa: CASSGDRNTEAFF
CDR3nt: TGTGCCAGCAGTGGGGACAGGAACACTGAAGCTTTCTTT

d_gene: .
j_gene: TRBJ2-1
v_gene: TRBV19
abundance: .
CDR3aa: CASSIGKIAEQFF
CDR3nt: TGTGCCAGTAGTATAGGGAAAATTGCTGAGCAGTTCTTC

d_gene: TRBD2
j_gene: TRBJ2-7
v_gene: TRBV5-1
abundance: .
CDR3aa: CASSLAGTSYEQYF
CDR3nt: TGCGCCAGCAGCTTGGCCGGGACTAGCTACGAGCAGTACTTC

d_gene: .
j_gene: TRBJ1-4
v_gene: TRBV18
abundance: .
CDR3aa: CASSQIGTTNEKLFF
CDR3nt: TGTGCCAGCTCACAGATAGGGACAACTAATGAAAAACTGTTTTTT

d_gene: .
j_gene: TRBJ2-5
v_gene: TRBV25-1
abundance: .
CDR3aa: CASSEWEDKTQYF
CDR3nt: TGTGCCAGCAGTGAATGGGAGGATAAGACCCAGTACTTC

d_gene: TRBD2
j_gene: TRBJ2-1
v_gene: TRBV11-3
abundance: .
CDR3aa: CASSLGTSGSDEQFF
CDR3nt: TGTGCCAGCAGCTTAGGGACTAGCGGGAGCGATGAGCAGTTCTTC

d_gene: .
j_gene: TRBJ1-2
v_gene: TRBV6-2/TRBV6-3
abundance: once
CDR3aa: CASSRRGNWHGYTF
CDR3nt: TGTGCCAGCAGTAGGAGGGGAAATTGGCATGGCTACACCTTC

d_gene: .
j_gene: TRBJ2-2
v_gene: TRBV27
abundance: .
CDR3aa: CASSTGSYTGELFF
CDR3nt: TGTGCCAGCAGTACAGGCTCATACACCGGGGAGCTGTTTTTT

d_gene: .
j_gene: TRBJ2-2
v_gene: TRBV9
abundance: .
CDR3aa: CASSAPGRGRSGELFF
CDR3nt: TGTGCCAGCAGCGCCCCTGGGCGGGGTAGGTCCGGGGAGCTGTTTTTT

d_gene: .
j_gene: TRBJ1-4
v_gene: TRBV6-5
abundance: .
CDR3aa: CASRRDGSDWELFF
CDR3nt: TGTGCCAGCAGGAGGGACGGCTCGGACTGGGAACTGTTTTTT

d_gene: TRBD1
j_gene: TRBJ1-4
v_gene: TRBV4-2
abundance: .
CDR3aa: CASSLAPLGQGGEKLFF
CDR3nt: TGTGCCAGCAGCCTGGCCCCATTGGGACAGGGAGGTGAAAAACTGTTTTTT

d_gene: TRBD1
j_gene: TRBJ1-5
v_gene: TRBV4-3
abundance: .
CDR3aa: CASSQDTGGNQPQHF
CDR3nt: TGCGCCAGCAGCCAAGATACAGGGGGCAATCAGCCCCAGCATTTT

d_gene: .
j_gene: TRBJ2-3
v_gene: TRBV5-4
abundance: .
CDR3aa: CASSLERGLRTDTQYF
CDR3nt: TGTGCCAGCAGCTTGGAACGGGGGCTACGCACAGATACGCAGTATTTT

d_gene: .
j_gene: TRBJ2-7
v_gene: TRBV11-2
abundance: once
CDR3aa: CASSSFTTGLGTYEQYF
CDR3nt: TGTGCCAGCAGCTCTTTTACTACAGGACTCGGTACCTACGAGCAGTACTTC

d_gene: TRBD2
j_gene: TRBJ2-3
v_gene: TRBV5-1
abundance: once
CDR3aa: CASSSLAGSGDTQYF
CDR3nt: TGCGCCAGCAGCTCATTAGCGGGTTCCGGGGATACGCAGTATTTT

d_gene: TRBD1
j_gene: TRBJ1-3
v_gene: TRBV6-6
abundance: .
CDR3aa: CASSYPADRIYF
CDR3nt: TGTGCCAGCAGTTACCCAGCGGACAGGATTTATTTT

d_gene: .
j_gene: TRBJ2-3
v_gene: TRBV12-3/TRBV12-4
abundance: .
CDR3aa: CASSRTSTDTQYF
CDR3nt: TGTGCCAGCAGCAGGACAAGCACAGATACGCAGTATTTT

d_gene: .
j_gene: TRBJ2-2
v_gene: TRBV5-1
abundance: .
CDR3aa: CASSLAVPVTGELFF
CDR3nt: TGCGCCAGCAGCTTGGCCGTACCGGTCACCGGGGAGCTGTTTTTT

d_gene: .
j_gene: TRBJ2-1
v_gene: TRBV9
abundance: .
CDR3aa: CASSVGVSSYNEQFF
CDR3nt: TGTGCCAGCAGCGTAGGGGTGAGCTCCTACAATGAGCAGTTCTTC

d_gene: TRBD2
j_gene: TRBJ2-5
v_gene: TRBV5-5
abundance: .
CDR3aa: CASSLPGLAGGLVETQYF
CDR3nt: TGTGCCAGCAGCTTGCCGGGACTAGCGGGAGGGCTGGTGGAGACCCAGTACTTC

d_gene: .
j_gene: TRBJ2-4
v_gene: TRBV20-1
abundance: .
CDR3aa: CSADIRDGEYF
CDR3nt: TGCAGTGCTGATATCCGGGACGGCGAGTACTTC

d_gene: .
j_gene: TRBJ2-4
v_gene: TRBV7-2
abundance: .
CDR3aa: CASSQGGAAKNIQYF
CDR3nt: TGTGCCAGCAGTCAAGGAGGGGCAGCCAAAAACATTCAGTACTTC

d_gene: .
j_gene: TRBJ1-2
v_gene: TRBV3-1/TRBV3-2
abundance: .
CDR3aa: CASSTTWMAWGYTF
CDR3nt: TGTGCCAGCAGCACGACATGGATGGCCTGGGGCTACACCTTC

d_gene: TRBD2
j_gene: TRBJ2-1
v_gene: TRBV7-3
abundance: .
CDR3aa: CASSLNPGRAGTYNEQFF
CDR3nt: TGTGCCAGCAGCTTAAATCCGGGCAGAGCGGGAACCTACAATGAGCAGTTCTTC

d_gene: .
j_gene: TRBJ2-7
v_gene: TRBV7-2
abundance: .
CDR3aa: CASSLGPSGEQYF
CDR3nt: TGTGCCAGCAGCTTAGGGCCCTCCGGCGAGCAGTACTTC

d_gene: TRBD1
j_gene: TRBJ1-3
v_gene: TRBV28
abundance: once
CDR3aa: CASSIQGVGNTIYF
CDR3nt: TGTGCCAGCAGCATACAGGGGGTTGGAAACACCATATATTTT

d_gene: TRBD1
j_gene: TRBJ2-2
v_gene: TRBV6-6
abundance: .
CDR3aa: CASSYSGTGTSGELFF
CDR3nt: TGTGCCAGCAGTTACTCTGGGACAGGGACCTCCGGGGAGCTGTTTTTT

d_gene: TRBD1
j_gene: TRBJ2-1
v_gene: TRBV19
abundance: .
CDR3aa: CASTKNPTGVPYNEQFF
CDR3nt: TGTGCCAGTACCAAAAACCCCACAGGGGTTCCCTACAATGAGCAGTTCTTC

d_gene: .
j_gene: TRBJ1-1
v_gene: TRBV4-3
abundance: once
CDR3aa: CASSQDGRGTEAFF
CDR3nt: TGCGCCAGCAGCCAAGACGGCAGGGGCACTGAAGCTTTCTTT

d_gene: TRBD1
j_gene: TRBJ1-1
v_gene: TRBV11-2
abundance: .
CDR3aa: CASSQTGGWGEAFF
CDR3nt: TGTGCCAGCAGCCAAACAGGGGGCTGGGGTGAAGCTTTCTTT

d_gene: TRBD2
j_gene: TRBJ2-1
v_gene: TRBV12-3/TRBV12-4
abundance: .
CDR3aa: CASSKGQREGRFF
CDR3nt: TGTGCCAGCAGCAAAGGGCAGCGGGAGGGGCGGTTCTTC